Below, 2 T cell receptor beta chains from the same sample are listed, as sequenced in a study of regulatory T cells in long-lasting Graves disease. Time point denoted: newly diagnosed GD, antithyroid drugs for less than 3 months. Researchers made the TCR library from RNA that was extracted from PBMCs. Construction of TCR beta libraries relied on iRepertoire HTBI primers and on Arm-PCR targeting CDR3 regions. TCRdb fed the multiplex PCR reads into MiXCR, producing one record per CDR3 protein. The data hold more than 450,000 distinct CDR3 sequences, with 12% observed a single time. This same sample was also part of a study on T cells in Graves' hyperthyroidism and ophthalmopathy.

The specimen comprised peripheral blood mononuclear cells (PBMCs), sampled at new diagnosis, from a patient treated with antithyroid drugs. All receptors come from a woman younger than 45 with Graves disease.

This clonotype appeared once. V is TRBV5-1 and J is TRBJ1-6; D not resolved. CDR1 and CDR2 from the germline V gene are SGHRS and YFSETQ. This CDR3 is built from 14 residues. V was trimmed by 9 bases and J by 6 bases, leaving 16 bases between them. The CDR3, as DNA: TGCGCCACCCGGTTCGGGGAGAGTAATTCACCCCTCCACTTT. It specifies CATRFGESNSPLHF.

The table lists this clonotype with many counts. This rearrangement joins TRBV2 to TRBJ1-2; D is unclear. CDR1 is SNHLY and CDR2 is FYNNEI in the germline V gene. Trimming left V 4 bases short and J 2 bases short, with 11 bases between. CDR3 size: 14 residues. CDR3 coding DNA: TGTGCCAGCAGTGGAAACGGAGTCAACTATGGCTACACCTTC. It translates to CASSGNGVNYGYTF.